This T cell receptor (beta chain) is from a study of somatic mutations in cytotoxic T cells in rheumatoid arthritis (dated by TCRdb to 2015 to 2018). Describing the broader study: Before any treatment started and right after they were diagnosed, patients gave peripheral blood samples (about 30 ml EDTA). A FACSAria II or Sony SH800 was used to flow-sort some V beta antibody-stained T-cell populations at nearly 100% purity, and TCRB sequencing was also done on sorted V beta1+ cells. The study asked whether expanded CD8+ T-cell clones in newly diagnosed, untreated rheumatoid arthritis carry somatic mutations, and used TCRB deep sequencing to characterize clonality. TCRB deep sequencing was performed for approximately 60 rheumatoid arthritis patients and around 20 healthy controls. Patients and controls did not essentially differ in median age, which was nearly identical between the groups. The paper as a whole reports these results and caveats: Viral specificity could not be ruled out by absence from virus-specific databases, and the antigen targets of the expanded CD8+ clones remained unknown. In about an eighth of the roughly 60 patients the largest CD8+ clone exceeded 20% of CD8+ cells, and several identical CD8+ TCRB sequences were shared between blood and synovial fluid. In patients, CD8+ clonality rose with age (Spearman r of about 0.51), which was not the case in healthy controls. CD8+ T-cell clonality in rheumatoid arthritis patients was not significantly different from that in age-matched healthy controls. No adjustment for multiple comparisons was made for the slight TRBV07 underrepresentation in patients.

CD4+ and CD8+ cells were isolated by positive magnetic bead selection on an AutoMACS, and purity was checked by flow cytometry. A TCR V beta antibody panel was used in flow cytometry to screen first for clonal expansions, which were then characterized by TCRB deep sequencing of sorted CD8+ fractions. Isolation of peripheral blood mononuclear cells was done through Ficoll-Paque PLUS density gradient separation. DNA was extracted from CD4-enriched, CD8-enriched or PBMC samples with Nucleospin Tissue or Tissue XS kits and quantified with a Qubit 2.0 fluorometer. Relative to germline, V is missing 5 bases and J is missing 2 bases, with 5 bases of the junction outside any gene match. The germline V gene (reference sequence) gives CDR1 as GTSNPN and CDR2 as SVGIG. The CDR3 has 14 amino acids, counting the end cysteine and phenylalanine. Left in the record is the CDR3 DNA by itself, 42 bases read in frame from the first base.

Concerning this clone itself: It has no known antigen specificity. Per-base quality was not reported, and no clone a single base away is much larger than it.

Genomic DNA underwent TCRB CDR3 sequencing using the immunoSEQ assay. The authors' pipeline ran thus. Published virus-specific TCRB sequences were compared with patient CD8+ clones larger than 1%, and only a few matches were found. Only productive TCRB rearrangements were included in the analyses. Clonality was expressed as a Shannon entropy-based productive clonality index, with each clone defined by a unique TCRB CDR3 sequence. To calculate repertoire overlap between two samples, the template counts of each clone were considered relative to each sample's total templates. Flow cytometry-measured V-gene usage correlated with V-gene usage from TCRB sequencing, with a Spearman r of about 0.65. Drawn from immuneACCESS, this table holds only the in-frame rearrangements with V and J called that TCRdb kept. Clones are partly lost; checked studies trace under half to an unresolved V gene and leave the rest unexplained. V and J calls and clone size are given by that table; D and trimming were obtained from the DNA. Counted in this sample were about 11,000 clones; roughly 79% of them appeared once. Together, the top ten hold roughly 8.7% of the sample.

The clonotype comes from a woman aged 60-75 years with rheumatoid arthritis. The chain was built from TRBV30 and TRBJ2-7; a stretch of 11 junction bases matches TRBD1. Sample: CD8+ T cells sorted from blood. The CDR3 region: CAWWDRGLTYEQYF. The nucleotide sequence reads TGTGCCTGGTGGGACAGGGGGTTGACCTACGAGCAGTACTTC.